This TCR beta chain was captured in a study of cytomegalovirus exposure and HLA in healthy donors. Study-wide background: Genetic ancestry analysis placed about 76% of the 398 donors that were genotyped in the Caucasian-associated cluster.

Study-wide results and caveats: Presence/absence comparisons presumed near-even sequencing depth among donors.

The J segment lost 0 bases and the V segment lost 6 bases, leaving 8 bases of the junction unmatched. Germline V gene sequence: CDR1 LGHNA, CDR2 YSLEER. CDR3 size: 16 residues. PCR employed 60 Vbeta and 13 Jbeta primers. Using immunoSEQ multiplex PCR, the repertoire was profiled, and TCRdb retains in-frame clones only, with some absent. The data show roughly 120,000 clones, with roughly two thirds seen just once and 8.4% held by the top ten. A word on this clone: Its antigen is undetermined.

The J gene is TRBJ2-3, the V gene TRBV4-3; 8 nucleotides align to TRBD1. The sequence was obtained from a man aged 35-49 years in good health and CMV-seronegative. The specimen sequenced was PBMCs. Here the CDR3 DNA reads TGCGCCAGCAGGGGACAGGCACACCATAGCACAGATACGCAGTATTTT. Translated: CASRGQAHHSTDTQYF.